The rows below give T cell receptor beta chains drawn from one sample of a study of blood T cell repertoires in COVID-19. Assay used: immunoSEQ multiplex PCR; TCRdb lists only in-frame clones, some missing. Altogether roughly 200,000 clones are present, 85% to 90% being singletons, with the ten largest covering under 2.5%. The sample comprised PBMCs or T cells enriched from blood (not recorded which). These TCRs come from a woman in her thirties or forties with acute COVID-19. CDR3s include the opening cysteine and the closing phenylalanine or tryptophan. Each record gives: V gene, J gene, CDR3 protein.

V: TRBV12-3/TRBV12-4
J: TRBJ2-7
CDR3: CASRVGGSYEQYF

V: TRBV7-9
J: TRBJ1-3
CDR3: CASSSTGLSGNTIYF

V: TRBV20-1
J: TRBJ1-5
CDR3: CSASRDQPQHF

V: TRBV11-2
J: TRBJ2-2
CDR3: CASSLDWGGAGELFF

V: TRBV6-5
J: TRBJ1-6
CDR3: CASSYQAWNSPLHF

V: TRBV20-1
J: TRBJ2-5
CDR3: CSARSPETQYF

V: TRBV4-1
J: TRBJ2-2
CDR3: CASSQDYVEGPGELFF

V: TRBV27
J: TRBJ2-5
CDR3: CASSPLPGGAKETQYF

V: TRBV18
J: TRBJ1-1
CDR3: CASLRGQNTEAFF

V: TRBV28
J: TRBJ1-2
CDR3: CASTALGTVLNYGYTF

V: TRBV20-1
J: TRBJ1-2
CDR3: CIPGNYGYTF

V: TRBV6-5
J: TRBJ1-5
CDR3: CASSTVDSQPQHF

V: TRBV2
J: TRBJ1-2
CDR3: CASSERGHSYGYTF

V: TRBV11-2
J: TRBJ1-2
CDR3: CASSLVGGNYGYTF

V: TRBV30
J: TRBJ2-3
CDR3: CAWSATLAGGTDTQYF

V: TRBV27
J: TRBJ1-1
CDR3: CASSLEWSTEAFF

V: TRBV7-2
J: TRBJ2-1
CDR3: CASRSHRGEQFF

V: TRBV7-2
J: TRBJ1-2
CDR3: CASSLVGTGGNYGYTF

V: TRBV27
J: TRBJ1-1
CDR3: CASRQGATEAFF

V: TRBV27
J: TRBJ2-2
CDR3: CASSAYDGMTGELFF

V: TRBV3-1/TRBV3-2
J: TRBJ2-7
CDR3: CASSQMASYEQYF

V: TRBV4-2
J: TRBJ2-1
CDR3: CASSQLAGGTYNEQFF

V: TRBV18
J: TRBJ2-6
CDR3: CASSPRDSSGANVLTF

V: TRBV19
J: TRBJ2-2
CDR3: CASSIDLGPGRELFF